This is a list of T cell receptor beta chains from one sample in a study of identical twins. Each CDR3 protein gets one entry after TCRdb re-called the 5' RACE reads with MiXCR. The sample lists roughly 350,000 distinct CDR3 sequences, roughly an eighth seen once, with around 6.9% in the top ten. These data also formed part of another study, on yellow fever vaccine responses in identical twins.

Specimen: CD8+ T cells sorted from blood. The source is a young woman in good health. CDR3s include the opening cysteine and the closing phenylalanine or tryptophan. The D gene is left open where the match is weak. Clone size is stated in some rows and not others, as once, few, many or a class when expanded.

v_call	d_call	clone_size	j_call	cdr3_aa	cdr3_nt
TRBV12-3/TRBV12-4	-	many	TRBJ2-1	CASSLYEGWHNEQFF	TGTGCCAGCAGTTTATACGAGGGGTGGCACAATGAGCAGTTCTTC
TRBV5-5	-	once	TRBJ1-1	CAMSPRDRLAFF	TGTGCCATGAGCCCCCGGGACCGCTTAGCTTTCTTT
TRBV20-1	-	-	TRBJ2-3	CSAAYLATYTDTQYF	TGCAGTGCCGCATACCTAGCGACCTACACAGATACGCAGTATTTT
TRBV24-1	-	-	TRBJ2-6	CAVRDRGANVLTF	TGTGCCGTCAGGGATCGGGGGGCCAACGTCCTGACTTTC
TRBV5-1	-	many	TRBJ1-6	CASSLGDANSPLHF	TGCGCCAGCAGCTTGGGAGACGCCAATTCACCCCTCCACTTT
TRBV20-1	-	-	TRBJ2-7	CSARDLSGTSGEQYF	TGCAGTGCTAGAGATCTGAGCGGGACATCAGGCGAGCAGTACTTC
TRBV28	-	-	TRBJ2-5	CASSPPGHPQETQYF	TGTGCCAGCAGTCCCCCGGGACACCCACAAGAGACCCAGTACTTC
TRBV28	TRBD2	-	TRBJ2-3	CASSLGGSGDTQYF	TGTGCCAGCAGTTTGGGCGGGAGCGGTGATACGCAGTATTTT
TRBV7-8	-	-	TRBJ2-2	CASSLAKEVGFSPGELFF	TGTGCCAGCAGCTTAGCGAAGGAGGTTGGGTTTTCTCCCGGGGAGCTGTTTTTT
TRBV20-1	TRBD1	many	TRBJ2-1	CSASWDRGSPEQFF	TGCAGTGCATCATGGGACAGGGGATCCCCTGAGCAGTTCTTC
TRBV20-1	-	-	TRBJ1-1	CSAREHLEAFF	TGCAGTGCTAGAGAGCACTTAGAAGCTTTCTTT
TRBV7-9	-	few	TRBJ2-7	CASSFSGGGRGEQYF	TGTGCCAGCAGCTTTTCCGGGGGCGGCCGAGGCGAGCAGTACTTC
TRBV19	TRBD2	-	TRBJ2-1	CASSIVSGLVVYNEQFF	TGTGCCAGTAGTATAGTATCGGGACTAGTCGTCTACAATGAGCAGTTCTTC
TRBV11-2	TRBD2	-	TRBJ2-2	CASSSTGTTNTGELFF	TGTGCCAGCAGCTCCACCGGGACTACTAACACCGGGGAGCTGTTTTTT
TRBV12-3/TRBV12-4	TRBD1	few	TRBJ2-5	CASSLGDSFQETQYF	TGTGCCAGCAGTTTGGGGGACAGCTTCCAAGAGACCCAGTACTTC
TRBV7-8	-	many	TRBJ2-2	CASSFGRLILANTGELFF	TGTGCCAGCAGCTTCGGGCGACTGATACTCGCGAACACCGGGGAGCTGTTTTTT
TRBV5-6	-	few	TRBJ2-3	CASSTGLGKDTQYF	TGTGCCAGCAGCACCGGGCTAGGCAAGGATACGCAGTATTTT
TRBV12-3/TRBV12-4	-	many	TRBJ1-3	CASSLGVRGEVGNTIYF	TGTGCCAGCAGTCTCGGGGTTCGGGGGGAGGTTGGAAACACCATATATTTT
TRBV9	-	many	TRBJ1-4	CASSEDLDGTNEKLFF	TGTGCCAGCAGCGAGGACCTGGATGGAACTAATGAAAAACTGTTTTTT
TRBV5-5	TRBD1	-	TRBJ1-1	CASSYRQGVTEAFF	TGTGCCAGCAGCTATAGACAGGGGGTCACTGAAGCTTTCTTT
TRBV25-1	-	-	TRBJ2-1	CASSADEQFF	TGTGCCAGCAGTGCCGATGAGCAGTTCTTC
TRBV5-4	-	few	TRBJ2-2	CASSFWGGPGELFF	TGTGCCAGCAGCTTTTGGGGGGGCCCCGGGGAGCTGTTTTTT
TRBV7-9	-	few	TRBJ2-5	CASSSRADGHATETQYF	TGTGCCAGCAGCTCGCGGGCCGACGGACACGCAACAGAGACCCAGTACTTC
TRBV2	-	once	TRBJ1-2	CASSEAGTNYGYTF	TGTGCCAGCAGTGAGGCTGGTACTAACTATGGCTACACCTTC
TRBV6-1	-	few	TRBJ2-2	CASSTGSYAGELFF	TGTGCCAGCAGTACAGGGAGTTACGCCGGGGAGCTGTTTTTT
TRBV10-1	-	-	TRBJ1-3	CASSEDTSSGNTIYF	TGCGCCAGCAGTGAAGACACTAGCTCTGGAAACACCATATATTTT
TRBV6-1	TRBD2	-	TRBJ2-7	CASSRAGGPPDGYEQYF	TGTGCCAGCAGTCGAGCGGGAGGGCCGCCCGACGGGTACGAGCAGTACTTC
TRBV5-1	TRBD2	many	TRBJ2-1	CASSLVTSGYNEQFF	TGCGCCAGCAGCTTGGTGACTAGCGGCTACAATGAGCAGTTCTTC
TRBV28	TRBD1	-	TRBJ2-5	CASSLWGTGGLETQYF	TGTGCCAGCAGTTTATGGGGGACAGGGGGCTTAGAGACCCAGTACTTC
TRBV25-1	TRBD1	few	TRBJ1-1	CASSRGGGTEAFF	TGTGCCAGCAGTCGAGGGGGCGGCACTGAAGCTTTCTTT
TRBV14	-	few	TRBJ2-1	CASMATTYNEQFF	TGTGCCAGCATGGCTACCACCTACAATGAGCAGTTCTTC
TRBV20-1	TRBD2	-	TRBJ2-1	CSARDRKAGGPGGNEQFF	TGCAGTGCTAGAGATCGGAAAGCGGGAGGGCCGGGTGGCAATGAGCAGTTCTTC
TRBV20-1	-	-	TRBJ1-1	CSARAMNTEAFF	TGCAGTGCTCGCGCGATGAACACTGAAGCTTTCTTT
TRBV6-1	TRBD1	few	TRBJ1-2	CASRPGQGYNYGYTF	TGTGCCAGCAGACCGGGACAGGGCTACAACTATGGCTACACCTTC
TRBV12-3/TRBV12-4	TRBD2	-	TRBJ2-5	CASSLVGGVEETQYF	TGTGCCAGCAGTTTAGTGGGGGGGGTTGAAGAGACCCAGTACTTC
TRBV4-1	-	-	TRBJ2-1	CASSQVSPDEQFF	TGCGCCAGCAGCCAAGTTAGCCCCGATGAGCAGTTCTTC
TRBV2	-	-	TRBJ2-7	CASSEAEGGNF	TGTGCCAGCAGTGAAGCGGAGGGTGGCAACTTC
TRBV10-1	TRBD2	few	TRBJ2-1	CASSRGLAGGHYNEQFF	TGCGCCAGCAGTCGGGGACTAGCGGGGGGACACTACAATGAGCAGTTCTTC
TRBV2	-	few	TRBJ2-3	CASEGGTDTQYF	TGTGCCAGTGAGGGGGGCACAGATACGCAGTATTTT
TRBV11-3	-	-	TRBJ2-7	CASSFPDSSYEQYF	TGTGCCAGCAGCTTTCCAGACAGTTCCTACGAGCAGTACTTC
TRBV5-1	TRBD2	many	TRBJ2-1	CASGLAGANNEQFF	TGCGCCAGCGGCTTAGCGGGAGCCAACAATGAGCAGTTCTTC
TRBV7-9	-	few	TRBJ2-5	CASSSEEETQYF	TGTGCCAGCAGCTCAGAGGAGGAGACCCAGTACTTC
TRBV2	TRBD1	-	TRBJ1-1	CASTGTANTDAFF	TGTGCCAGCACCGGGACAGCGAACACTGACGCTTTCTTT